This T cell receptor (beta chain) comes out of a study of cytomegalovirus exposure and HLA in healthy donors. The wider study: Samples from HLA-typed donors yielded some 85 million unique TCRs in an early data release. Notes on the study in general: Reportedly, fewer N-insertions than the approximately 600-donor mean appeared in an Asian-associated ancestry cluster in a later analysis. Associated with cytomegalovirus, according to the listing, were approximately 160 TCR beta chains. Further analysis, carried out later, found HLA-associated TCR beta chains more clonally expanded than equally common other chains.

This clone was seen a handful of times. Antigen specificity is unknown. The CDR3 has 15 amino acids. The germline gives CDR1 SGHAT, CDR2 FQDESV (reference sequence). V lost 5 bases, J lost 0 bases, and 3 bases stayed unmatched. The PCR made use of 60 Vbeta and 13 Jbeta primers. The protocol was immunoSEQ multiplex PCR, while the TCRdb copy is restricted to in-frame clones and leaves out a portion. This repertoire shows fewer than 200,000 clones, about 70% found once; its top ten account for just under 4.5%. The origin of this receptor is a woman between 18 and 29 years old in good health and CMV-seropositive. This chain links TRBV11-1 with TRBJ1-2, with 10 bases aligning to TRBD1. The sequenced sample consisted of PBMCs. CDR3 DNA: TGTGCCAGCAGCCTAGGGACAGGGGCTAACTATGGCTACACCTTC. This codes for CASSLGTGANYGYTF.